The 30 T cell receptor beta chains listed next were all sequenced from one sample in a study of response to subunit inactivated influenza vaccine (dated by TCRdb to the late 2010s). Libraries were constructed by RT-PCR. Sequencing took place on an Illumina HiSeq 2500. TCRdb's own reprocessing of the public reads used fastp at Q25 and MiXCR and kept productive beta chains. Each entry is one CDR3 protein sequence, shown with its most common DNA and genes. A total of around 600,000 distinct CDR3 sequences appear in this sample, about 11% of them only once. The top ten constitute 9.5% to 12% of the sample. These data were also filed under a second study, of T cells expressing NK-cell markers. As the second paper documents: The TCR beta cDNA libraries were made using 5'RACE template switching, a step that added both a universal primer site and unique molecular identifiers.

This material consisted of PBMCs from blood, taken on the day of vaccination. These receptors were obtained from a man aged 45-65 years who received an inactivated influenza vaccine. Donor details come from another sample of the same person, matched by shared clones.

The sample holds many counts of this clonotype. The gene calls are TRBV29-1 and TRBJ1-2, with 7 positions matching TRBD1. J lost 4 bases, V lost 4 bases, and 6 bases had no gene match. CDR1 is SQVTM and CDR2 is ANQGSEA in the germline V gene. The CDR3 is 13 amino acids. DNA of the CDR3: TGCAGCGTTGTACAGGGGAAGGTCTATGGCTACACCTTC. Translation gives CSVVQGKVYGYTF.

This clonotype was found a few times. The rearrangement joins TRBV5-1 to TRBJ2-7, with 9 positions matching TRBD1. The CDR3 has 15 residues. Trimming took 9 bases from V and 5 from J; bases not matched to a gene: 15. Germline assignment: CDR1 SGHRS and CDR2 YFSETQ. The CDR3 sequence is CATNTRDRVANEQYF. CDR3 bases: TGCGCCACCAATACGCGGGACAGGGTAGCTAACGAGCAGTACTTC.

This chain links TRBV12-3 or TRBV12-4 with TRBJ1-2; unclear D gene. The CDR3 is 13 residues long. V was clipped by 4 bases and J by 3 bases, with 9 bases between them. This CDR3 is CASSYGADYGYTF. The CDR3 DNA sequence: TGTGCCAGCAGTTATGGAGCCGACTATGGCTACACCTTC.

This clonotype has just a few counts. This rearrangement joins TRBV18 to TRBJ1-1; a possible D gene is TRBD1 (5 bases). Trimming stripped 3 bases from V and 4 bases from J, with 12 bases between. Germline-derived CDR1 and CDR2 are KGHSH and LQKENI. The CDR3 runs 14 residues. The CDR3 here is CASSPVWGSTEAFF. CDR3 coding DNA: TGTGCCAGCTCACCTGTATGGGGGAGCACTGAAGCTTTCTTT. The variable domain in full, completed from reference TRBV18 and TRBJ1-1, reads NAGVMQNPRHLVRRRGQEARLRCSPMKGHSHVYWYRQLPEEGLKFMVYLQKENIIDESGMPKERFSAEFPKEGPSILRIQQVVRGDSAAYFCASSPVWGSTEAFFGQGTRLTVV.

This chain uses TRBV5-2 with TRBJ2-5; TRBD2, the table's D call, was not compared with the DNA. TRBV5-2 is noted as a pseudogene. There are 13 residues in the CDR3. This CDR3 is CAMSLILAETQYF. The CDR3 region has the DNA TGTGCCATGAGCTTGATTCTAGCTGAGACCCAGTACTTC.

This rearrangement joins TRBV5-1 to TRBJ2-1; 12 bases are shared with TRBD2. CDR1 SGHRS and CDR2 YFSETQ come from the germline V gene. The V gene end was trimmed by 4 bases and the J gene end by 7 bases; junction bases not matched to a gene: 6. This CDR3 contains 15 residues. The CDR3 DNA reads as TGCGCCAGCAGCCAAAGACTAGCGGGAGTAAATGAGCAGTTCTTC. Its protein product is CASSQRLAGVNEQFF. The full variable domain, in which reference TRBV5-1 and TRBJ2-1 provide the parts outside the CDR3, is KAGVTQTPRYLIKTRGQQVTLSCSPISGHRSVSWYQQTPGQGLQFLFEYFSETQRNKGNFPGRFSGRQFSNSRSEMNVSTLELGDSALYLCASSQRLAGVNEQFFGPGTRLTVL.

There are a few counts of this clonotype. This chain joins TRBV7-2 and TRBJ1-2; 8 positions match TRBD1. Trimming at V came to 5 bases and at J to 7 bases, leaving 9 bases not matched to a gene. The CDR3 consists of 14 residues. CDR1 and CDR2 from the germline V gene are SGHTA and FQGNSA. CDR3 sequence: CASSILDRAAGYTF. The CDR3 nucleotides read TGTGCCAGCAGCATCCTGGACAGGGCTGCTGGCTACACCTTC.

The table lists this clonotype with many counts. V and J are TRBV29-1 and TRBJ2-5; 9 bases match TRBD1. The CDR3 has 13 amino acids. Looked up from germline, CDR1 is SQVTM and CDR2 is ANQGSEA. V lost 5 bases to trimming and J lost 5 bases; unmatched junction nucleotides: 6. The CDR3 here is CSVQAGTGETQYF. DNA of the CDR3: TGCAGCGTTCAAGCCGGGACAGGGGAGACCCAGTACTTC.

This rearrangement joins TRBV12-3 or TRBV12-4 to TRBJ2-3, with 9 bases identical to TRBD2. The junction had 10 bases not matched to a gene; V was cut back by 3 bases and J by 6 bases. The CDR3 has 16 amino acids. The CDR3 DNA sequence: TGTGCCAGCAGTTTGAGCAGCGGGAGGTTTGGTGATACGCAGTATTTT. It encodes CASSLSSGRFGDTQYF.

This clonotype has just a few counts. The V call is TRBV5-1, the J call TRBJ1-1; D unclear. V lost 3 bases and J lost 1, with 16 bases in between. The CDR3 loop spans 16 amino acids. Germline assignment: CDR1 SGHRS and CDR2 YFSETQ. The CDR3 DNA is TGCGCCAGCAGCTACCTTCCGATCAGGACGAACACTGAAGCTTTCTTT. Its translation is CASSYLPIRTNTEAFF.

This clonotype was picked up a small number of times. The rearrangement links TRBV6-2 or TRBV6-3 to TRBJ1-2; 7 nucleotides align to TRBD1. With 6 bases clipped from V and 6 bases from J, the junction kept 7 bases outside the gene matches. There are 13 residues in the CDR3. From germline, CDR1 is MNHEY and CDR2 SVGEGT. CDR3 nucleotides: TGTGCCAGCAGGGAGACAGGGATAGATGGCTACACCTTC. It encodes CASRETGIDGYTF.

This clonotype was observed many times. The chain recombines TRBV6-5 with TRBJ2-3; TRBD2 matches at 8 bases. Germline loops: CDR1 MNHEY, CDR2 SVGAGI. This CDR3 region has 15 residues. The V gene end was trimmed by 0 bases and the J gene end by 7 bases; junction bases not matched to a gene: 6. The CDR3 nucleotides read TGTGCCAGCAGTTACTCTTCATCGGGGGGGAATACGCAGTATTTT. It codes for CASSYSSSGGNTQYF.

This clonotype was counted many times. This chain connects TRBV19 to TRBJ2-1, with 12 bases fitting TRBD2. CDR1 and CDR2 from the germline V gene are LNHDA and SQIVND (reference sequence). The CDR3 loop spans 15 amino acids. V was pared by 3 bases and J by 5 bases, with 2 bases of the junction left unmatched. The DNA for the CDR3 is TGTGCCAGTAGTATTGGACTAGCGGGGAACAATGAGCAGTTCTTC. Protein sequence: CASSIGLAGNNEQFF.

This clonotype turned up a few times. This chain connects TRBV4-1 to TRBJ2-3, with TRBD1 matching 9 bases. Germline V gives CDR1 MGHRA, CDR2 YSYEKL. V was clipped by 4 bases and J by 0 bases; unmatched bases: 5. The CDR3 contains 16 residues. The CDR3 region has the DNA TGCGCCAGCAGCCGATACGGGACAGGGAGCACAGATACGCAGTATTTT. This codes for CASSRYGTGSTDTQYF.

In its sample, this clonotype was seen a few times. This chain links TRBV9 with TRBJ2-7; 11 bases are shared with TRBD1. This CDR3 contains 15 residues. CDR1 and CDR2 from the germline V gene are SGDLS and YYNGEE. With V trimmed by 3 bases and J by 1 base, 3 bases remained unmatched. In nucleotides, the CDR3 is TGTGCCAGCAGCGCGGGGACAGGGGGTTCCTACGAGCAGTACTTC. The encoded protein is CASSAGTGGSYEQYF. The full variable domain, completed using reference TRBV9 and TRBJ2-7, is DSGVTQTPKHLITATGQRVTLRCSPRSGDLSVYWYQQSLDQGLQFLIQYYNGEERAKGNILERFSAQQFPDLHSELNLSSLELGDSALYFCASSAGTGGSYEQYFGPGTRLTVT.

This clonotype was observed a few times. The chain uses TRBV29-1 and TRBJ2-1; D uncertain. Germline V gene sequence: CDR1 SQVTM, CDR2 ANQGSEA. CDR3 length: 15 residues. Trimming shortened V by 4 bases and J by 6 bases, and 19 bases separated the two germline ends. The DNA for the CDR3 is TGCAGCGTTGCTCCCATTCGTTCGGCCCTCAATGAGCAGTTCTTC. Its protein is CSVAPIRSALNEQFF.

This chain joins TRBV5-1 and TRBJ2-1; 8 bases fit TRBD1. Germline trimming cut 3 bases from V and 6 bases from J; bases unmatched to any gene: 5. The CDR3 runs 14 residues. Germline-derived CDR1 and CDR2 are SGHRS and YFSETQ. In DNA, the CDR3 is TGCGCCAGCAGCTCAGACAGGGGACTCAATGAGCAGTTCTTC. Amino acids: CASSSDRGLNEQFF. Full variable domain (outside the CDR3, taken from reference TRBV5-1 and TRBJ2-1): KAGVTQTPRYLIKTRGQQVTLSCSPISGHRSVSWYQQTPGQGLQFLFEYFSETQRNKGNFPGRFSGRQFSNSRSEMNVSTLELGDSALYLCASSSDRGLNEQFFGPGTRLTVL.

The chain combines TRBV29-1 with TRBJ2-7; possibly TRBD1 or TRBD2 for D (5 bases each). The CDR3 consists of 10 residues. From germline, CDR1 is SQVTM and CDR2 ANQGSEA. V lost 5 bases and J lost 7, with 9 bases in between. Here the CDR3 reads CSVMRGEQYF. In DNA, the CDR3 is TGCAGCGTTATGAGGGGAGAGCAGTACTTC.

This clonotype was seen repeatedly, ten times or more. This rearrangement joins TRBV4-3 to TRBJ1-1; 10 bases fit TRBD1. Germline CDR1 reads LGHNA; CDR2 reads YSLEER. This CDR3 is built from 15 residues. V shed 0 bases, J shed 8 bases, and the junction held 6 bases outside the gene matches. The CDR3 DNA is TGCGCCAGCAGCCAAGAATGGACAGGGGGTCGGGAAGCTTTCTTT. As protein: CASSQEWTGGREAFF.

This clonotype was recorded a few times. The rearrangement links TRBV28 to TRBJ2-7; 8 bases map to TRBD2. Germline CDR1 and CDR2: MDHEN and SYDVKM. This CDR3 is built from 14 residues. V was pared by 10 bases and J by 7 bases, with 15 bases of the junction left unmatched. The CDR3 loop is CAIRTSGGPREQYF. The CDR3 DNA is TGTGCCATTCGCACTAGCGGAGGGCCGAGGGAGCAGTACTTC.

The V and J genes are TRBV1 and TRBJ2-2; the DNA was not compared with TRBD2, the D call given in the table. TRBV1 is shown as a pseudogene. The CDR3 is made up of 19 amino acids. This chain's CDR3 is CTSSQLGLAGAPNTGELFF. The DNA for the CDR3 is TGCACCAGCAGCCAACTCGGACTAGCGGGAGCCCCCAACACCGGGGAGCTGTTTTTT.

This clonotype was observed at least ten times. The chain carries TRBV20-1 and TRBJ2-3, with 9 bases aligning to TRBD2. Per germline, CDR1 DFQATT and CDR2 SNEGSKA (reference sequence). This CDR3 region has 15 residues. V lost 4 bases and J lost 0; bases outside the gene matches: 5. The CDR3 sequence is CSATPTSGSTDTQYF. The CDR3 DNA reads as TGCAGTGCTACCCCCACTAGCGGGAGCACAGATACGCAGTATTTT.

This clonotype was counted between two and nine times. This chain joins TRBV5-1 and TRBJ2-1; the D is unclear. Per the germline V gene, CDR1 is SGHRS and CDR2 is YFSETQ. This CDR3 is built from 16 residues. The ends were cut back, 5 bases at V and 0 bases at J, with 15 bases in the middle. In DNA, the CDR3 is TGCGCCAGCAGAACGAACCTAGAGAGCTCCTACAATGAGCAGTTCTTC. Protein: CASRTNLESSYNEQFF. Based on the CDR3 plus reference TRBV5-1 and TRBJ2-1, the full variable domain is KAGVTQTPRYLIKTRGQQVTLSCSPISGHRSVSWYQQTPGQGLQFLFEYFSETQRNKGNFPGRFSGRQFSNSRSEMNVSTLELGDSALYLCASRTNLESSYNEQFFGPGTRLTVL.

The table lists this clonotype with a few counts. The chain employs TRBV7-2 and TRBJ2-5; 7 bases are a match to TRBD1. With 2 bases clipped from V and 0 bases from J, the junction kept 6 bases outside the gene matches. The CDR3 is 16 amino acids. Germline V CDR1 and CDR2: SGHTA, FQGNSA. The CDR3 reads CASSLTGVPYQETQYF. CDR3 DNA sequence: TGTGCCAGCAGCTTAACAGGGGTTCCTTACCAAGAGACCCAGTACTTC.

This clonotype was recorded at least ten times. V usage is TRBV30 and J usage is TRBJ2-7; D may correspond to TRBD1 or TRBD2 (5 bases each). V was clipped by 0 bases and J by 2 bases, with 11 bases between them. The CDR3 length is 14 residues. CDR1 and CDR2 (germline): GTSNPN, SVGIG (reference sequence). This CDR3 is CAWSVGQGPYEQYF. CDR3 DNA sequence: TGTGCCTGGAGTGTCGGGCAGGGACCCTACGAGCAGTACTTC.

Many counts were recorded for this clonotype. The rearrangement uses TRBV12-3 or TRBV12-4 and TRBJ2-1, with D perhaps TRBD1 (5 bases). V gave up 3 bases and J gave up 3 bases, with 12 bases separating them. This CDR3 spans 15 amino acids. CDR3 nucleotide sequence: TGTGCCAGCAGTTTCTCCAGGGAAGGCTACAATGAGCAGTTCTTC. Translating it yields CASSFSREGYNEQFF.

The sample holds many counts of this clonotype. The V and J genes are TRBV5-1 and TRBJ1-1; D may be TRBD1 (5 bases). The CDR3 spans 15 residues. V was clipped by 0 bases and J by 2 bases, with 11 bases between them. Germline CDR1 SGHRS, CDR2 YFSETQ. The CDR3 DNA is TGCGCCAGCAGCTTGGAAGGAGGGGTTAACACTGAAGCTTTCTTT. Its translation: CASSLEGGVNTEAFF.

The V gene is TRBV21-1, the J gene TRBJ1-5. TRBV21-1 is given as a pseudogene. The CDR3 length is 16 residues. This CDR3 is CASSTKFSDSNQPQHF. The CDR3 DNA sequence: TGTGCCAGCAGCACTAAATTCAGCGATAGCAATCAGCCCCAGCATTTT.

In DNA, the CDR3 is TGTGCCAGCAGTCTGACTAGCGCACCATACAATGAGCAGTTCTTC. It codes for CASSLTSAPYNEQFF. The chain has TRBV12-3 or TRBV12-4 and TRBJ2-1; 8 bases are a match to TRBD2. The CDR3 is made up of 15 amino acids. After removal of 5 bases from V and 4 bases from J, the junction contained 7 bases not matched to a gene.

In its sample, this clonotype was seen a few times. The J gene is TRBJ2-3, the V gene TRBV11-2; D possibly corresponds to TRBD1 (9 bases). Trimming took 0 bases from V and 1 from J, leaving 17 bases between them. Germline lookup yields CDR1 SGHAT and CDR2 FQNNGV. CDR3 length equals 18 residues. The chain's CDR3 is CASSLEVAGQGGTDTQYF. The DNA of the CDR3 is TGTGCCAGCAGCTTAGAGGTAGCGGGACAGGGTGGCACAGATACGCAGTATTTT. Combining the CDR3 with reference TRBV11-2 and TRBJ2-3 gives the whole variable domain EAGVAQSPRYKIIEKRQSVAFWCNPISGHATLYWYQQILGQGPKLLIQFQNNGVVDDSQLPKDRFSAERLKGVDSTLKIQPAKLEDSAVYLCASSLEVAGQGGTDTQYFGPGTRLTVL.